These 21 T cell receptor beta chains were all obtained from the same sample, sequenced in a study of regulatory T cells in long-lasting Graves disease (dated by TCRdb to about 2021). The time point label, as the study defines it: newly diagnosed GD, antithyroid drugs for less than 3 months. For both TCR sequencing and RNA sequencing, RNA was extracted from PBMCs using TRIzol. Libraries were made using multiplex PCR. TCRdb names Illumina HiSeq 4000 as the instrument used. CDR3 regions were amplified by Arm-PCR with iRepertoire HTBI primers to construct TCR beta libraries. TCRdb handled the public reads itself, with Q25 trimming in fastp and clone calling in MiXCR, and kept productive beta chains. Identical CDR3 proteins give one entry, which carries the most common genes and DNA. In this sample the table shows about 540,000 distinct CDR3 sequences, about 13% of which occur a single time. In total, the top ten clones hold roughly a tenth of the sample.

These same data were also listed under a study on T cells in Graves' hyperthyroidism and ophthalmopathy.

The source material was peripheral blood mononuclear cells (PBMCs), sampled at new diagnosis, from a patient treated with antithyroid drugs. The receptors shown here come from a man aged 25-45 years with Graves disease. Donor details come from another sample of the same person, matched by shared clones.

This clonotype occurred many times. In DNA form, the CDR3 reads TGTGCCAGCAGCCGGGACATCTCCACAGATACGCAGTATTTT. Amino acids: CASSRDISTDTQYF. V usage is TRBV2 and J usage is TRBJ2-3; perhaps TRBD1 as D (6 bases). The V gene's germline CDR1 is SNHLY and CDR2 FYNNEI. The V gene lost 6 bases and the J gene lost 2 bases, with 12 bases spanning the gap. This CDR3 contains 14 residues.

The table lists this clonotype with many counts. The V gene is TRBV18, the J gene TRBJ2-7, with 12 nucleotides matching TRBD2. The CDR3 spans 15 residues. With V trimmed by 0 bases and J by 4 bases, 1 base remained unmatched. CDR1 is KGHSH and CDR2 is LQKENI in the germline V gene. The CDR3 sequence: CASSPPTSGSYEQYF. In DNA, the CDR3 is TGTGCCAGCTCACCACCGACTAGCGGGAGTTACGAGCAGTACTTC.

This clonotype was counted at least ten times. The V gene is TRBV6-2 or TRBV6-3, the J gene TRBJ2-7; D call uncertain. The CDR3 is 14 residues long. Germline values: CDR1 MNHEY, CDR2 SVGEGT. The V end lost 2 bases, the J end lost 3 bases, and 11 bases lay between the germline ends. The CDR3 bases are TGTGCCAGCAGTTACATAACCTCTGGCTACGAGCAGTACTTC. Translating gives CASSYITSGYEQYF.

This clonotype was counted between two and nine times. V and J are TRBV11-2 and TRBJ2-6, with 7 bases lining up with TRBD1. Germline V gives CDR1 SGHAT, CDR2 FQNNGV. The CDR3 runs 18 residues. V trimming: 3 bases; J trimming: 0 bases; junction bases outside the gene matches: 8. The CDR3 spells CASSFRDRRLSGANVLTF. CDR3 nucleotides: TGTGCCAGCAGCTTCCGGGACAGACGTCTCTCTGGGGCCAACGTCCTGACTTTC.

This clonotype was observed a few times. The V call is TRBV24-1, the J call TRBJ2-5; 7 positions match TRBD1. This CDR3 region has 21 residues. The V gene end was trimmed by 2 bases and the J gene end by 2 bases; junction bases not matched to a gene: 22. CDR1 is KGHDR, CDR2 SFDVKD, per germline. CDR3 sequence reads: CATSDSQTNESDGTVQETQYF. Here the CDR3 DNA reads TGTGCCACCAGTGATTCGCAAACAAATGAGTCGGACGGGACAGTACAAGAGACCCAGTACTTC.

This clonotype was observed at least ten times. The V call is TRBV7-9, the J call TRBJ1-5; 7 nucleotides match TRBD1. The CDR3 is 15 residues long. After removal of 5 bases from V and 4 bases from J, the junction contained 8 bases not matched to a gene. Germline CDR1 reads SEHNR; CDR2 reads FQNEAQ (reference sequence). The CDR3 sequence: CASSSETGINQPQHF. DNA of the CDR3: TGTGCCAGCAGCAGTGAGACAGGGATTAATCAGCCCCAGCATTTT.

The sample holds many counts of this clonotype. CDR3: CASSKSRWGGMRDEQYF. The CDR3 nucleotides read TGTGCCAGCAGCAAGAGTAGATGGGGGGGTATGCGCGACGAGCAGTACTTC. The J gene is TRBJ2-7, the V gene TRBV6-1; 7 bases fit TRBD2. The CDR3 runs to 17 residues. J was trimmed by 5 bases and V by 6 bases; bases with no gene match: 19. Germline V gives CDR1 MNHNS, CDR2 SASEGT.

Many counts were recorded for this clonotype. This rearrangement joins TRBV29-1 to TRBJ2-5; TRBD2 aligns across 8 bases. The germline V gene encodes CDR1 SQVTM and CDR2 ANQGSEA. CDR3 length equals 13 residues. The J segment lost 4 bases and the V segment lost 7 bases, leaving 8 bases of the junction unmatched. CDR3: CSGAGTSGETQYF. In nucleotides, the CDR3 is TGCAGCGGGGCCGGGACTAGTGGAGAGACCCAGTACTTC.

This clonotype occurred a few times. The CDR3 is CASKSGQGGTYEQYF. DNA of the CDR3: TGCGCCAGCAAGTCGGGACAGGGAGGAACCTACGAGCAGTACTTC. The chain couples TRBV5-1 to TRBJ2-7; 9 bases match TRBD1. The CDR3 runs to 15 residues. Trimming at V came to 6 bases and at J to 2 bases, leaving 9 bases not matched to a gene. The V gene's germline CDR1 is SGHRS and CDR2 YFSETQ.

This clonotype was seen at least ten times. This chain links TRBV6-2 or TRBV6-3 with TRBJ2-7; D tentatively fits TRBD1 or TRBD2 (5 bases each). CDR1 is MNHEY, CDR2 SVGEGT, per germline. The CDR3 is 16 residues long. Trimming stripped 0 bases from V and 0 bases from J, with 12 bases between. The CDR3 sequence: CASSYSGTVVSYEQYF. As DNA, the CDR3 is TGTGCCAGCAGTTACTCGGGGACGGTGGTCTCCTACGAGCAGTACTTC.

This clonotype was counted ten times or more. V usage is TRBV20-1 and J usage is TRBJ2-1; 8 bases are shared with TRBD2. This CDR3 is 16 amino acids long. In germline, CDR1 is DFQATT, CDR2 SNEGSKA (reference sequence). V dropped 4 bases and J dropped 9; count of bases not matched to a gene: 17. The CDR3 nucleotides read TGCAGTGCTACCCGAGGATTTGCGGGAGGTCGTAGTGAGCAGTTCTTC. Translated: CSATRGFAGGRSEQFF.

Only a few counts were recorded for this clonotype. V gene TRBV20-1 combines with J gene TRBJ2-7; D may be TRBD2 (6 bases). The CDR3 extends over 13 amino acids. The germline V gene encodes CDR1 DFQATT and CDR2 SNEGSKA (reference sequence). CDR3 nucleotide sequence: TGCAGCTTTCGGCGGGGTGGGGGGTACGAGCAGTACTTC. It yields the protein CSFRRGGGYEQYF.

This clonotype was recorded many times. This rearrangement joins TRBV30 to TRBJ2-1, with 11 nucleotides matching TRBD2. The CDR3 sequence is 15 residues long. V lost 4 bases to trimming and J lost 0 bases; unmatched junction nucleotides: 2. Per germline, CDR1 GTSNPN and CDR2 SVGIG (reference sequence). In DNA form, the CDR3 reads TGTGCCTGGACTAGCGGGAGGAGCTCCTACAATGAGCAGTTCTTC. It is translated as CAWTSGRSSYNEQFF.

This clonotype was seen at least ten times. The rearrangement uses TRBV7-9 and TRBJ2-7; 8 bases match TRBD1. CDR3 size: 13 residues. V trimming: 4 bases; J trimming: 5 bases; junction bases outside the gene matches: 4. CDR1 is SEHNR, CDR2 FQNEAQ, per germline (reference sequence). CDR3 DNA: TGTGCCAGCAGCTCCAGGGGGCCAGACGAGCAGTACTTC. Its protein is CASSSRGPDEQYF.

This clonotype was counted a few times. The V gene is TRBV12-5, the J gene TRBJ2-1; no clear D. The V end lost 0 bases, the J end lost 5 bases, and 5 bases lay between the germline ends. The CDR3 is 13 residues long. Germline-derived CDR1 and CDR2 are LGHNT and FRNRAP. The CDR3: CASGLVRHNEQFF. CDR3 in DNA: TGTGCTAGTGGTTTGGTACGGCACAATGAGCAGTTCTTC.

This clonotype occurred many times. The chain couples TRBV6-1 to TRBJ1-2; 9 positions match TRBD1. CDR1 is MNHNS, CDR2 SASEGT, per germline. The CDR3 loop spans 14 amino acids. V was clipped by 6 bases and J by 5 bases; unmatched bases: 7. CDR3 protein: CASSQPGQGYGYTF. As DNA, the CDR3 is TGTGCCAGCAGCCAACCGGGACAGGGATATGGCTACACCTTC.

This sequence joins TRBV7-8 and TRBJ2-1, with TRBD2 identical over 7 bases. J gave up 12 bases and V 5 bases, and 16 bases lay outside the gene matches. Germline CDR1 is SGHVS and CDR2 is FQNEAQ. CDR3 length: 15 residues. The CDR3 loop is CASSGGGDYRWLQFF. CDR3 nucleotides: TGTGCCAGCAGCGGGGGGGGGGACTATCGATGGCTGCAGTTCTTC.

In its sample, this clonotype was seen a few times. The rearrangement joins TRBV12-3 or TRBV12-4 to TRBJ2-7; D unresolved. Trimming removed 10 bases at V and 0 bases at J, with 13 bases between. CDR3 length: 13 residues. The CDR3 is CAISRSYSYEQYF. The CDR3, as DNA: TGTGCCATATCTCGTAGTTACTCCTACGAGCAGTACTTC.

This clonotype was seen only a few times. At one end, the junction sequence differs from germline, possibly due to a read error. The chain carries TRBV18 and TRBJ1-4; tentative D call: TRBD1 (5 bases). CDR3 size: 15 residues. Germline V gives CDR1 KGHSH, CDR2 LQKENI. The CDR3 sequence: CASSPPGAMGEKLFF. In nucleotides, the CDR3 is TGTGCCAGCTCTCCACCCGGGGCGATGGGTGAAAAACTGTTTTTT.

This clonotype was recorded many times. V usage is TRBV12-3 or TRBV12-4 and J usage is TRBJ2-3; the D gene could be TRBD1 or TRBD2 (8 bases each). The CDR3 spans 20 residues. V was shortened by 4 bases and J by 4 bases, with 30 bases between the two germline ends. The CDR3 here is CASSSPGGGRPIISSDTQYF. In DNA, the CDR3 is TGTGCCAGCAGTTCCCCAGGGGGCGGGAGGCCAATTATCTCGTCAGATACGCAGTATTTT.

CDR3 residues: CASRFGTGGWYEQYF. CDR3 DNA sequence: TGTGCCAGCAGATTCGGGACAGGGGGCTGGTACGAGCAGTACTTC. This rearrangement joins TRBV13 to TRBJ2-7; 12 bases are a match to TRBD1. Trimming removed 6 bases from V and 4 bases from J; junction bases left unmatched: 7. Germline values: CDR1 PRHDT, CDR2 FYEKMQ (reference sequence). The CDR3 spans 15 residues.